This T cell receptor (beta chain) was captured by sequencing in a study of blood T cell repertoires in COVID-19. Looking at the study overall: Spain, Italy and the United States supplied samples that represented acute and convalescent COVID-19. Sources were T cells, B-cell-depleted T cells, or PBMCs; the material itself was cDNA or gDNA.

Authors' processing steps: The assay estimated nucleated cells by amplifying reference gene primers. Here immunoSEQ multiplex PCR was the method, and the copy in TCRdb shows in-frame clones only, minus some. V, J and clone size derive from that table, while D and trimming were established from the DNA sequence. The sample carries over 250,000 clones, approximately 85% recorded once. V was clipped by 4 bases and J by 2 bases, with 3 bases between them. The CDR3 runs 11 residues. CDR1 and CDR2 (germline): SGHDT, YYEEEE. This chain uses TRBV5-6 with TRBJ2-5, with no clear D. The TCR comes from a human donor in a cohort sampled during active COVID-19. The sample comprised peripheral blood. For the CDR3, the DNA is TGTGCCAGCAGCGCGCAAGAGACCCAGTACTTC. The encoded protein is CASSAQETQYF.